The 25 T cell receptor beta chains in this list originate from one sample, sequenced in a study of shared clonotypes between healthy human individuals. Produced via immunoSEQ multiplex PCR; TCRdb's table is partial and in-frame only. This sample has approximately 1.4 million clones; 98% occur once, and the top ten carry about 0.42%. Specimen: naive CD4+ T cells sorted from blood. Subset meaning: CD45RA+ positively selected. The receptor source for this set is a man between 25 and 39 years old in good health.

The rearrangement links TRBV7-9 to TRBJ1-5, with TRBD1 matching over 7 bases. Germline V gives CDR1 SEHNR, CDR2 FQNEAQ (reference sequence). The CDR3 consists of 16 residues. Trimming removed 5 bases from V and 1 base from J; junction bases left unmatched: 8. The DNA for the CDR3 is TGTGCCAGCAGCCTCGGAAGCAGGGGGAGCAATCAGCCCCAGCATTTT. Its protein product is CASSLGSRGSNQPQHF. The full variable domain, in which reference TRBV7-9 and TRBJ1-5 provide the parts outside the CDR3, is DTGVSQNPRHKITKRGQNVTFRCDPISEHNRLYWYRQTLGQGPEFLTYFQNEAQLEKSRLLSDRFSAERPKGSFSTLEIQRTEQGDSAMYLCASSLGSRGSNQPQHFGDGTRLSIL.

The chain is built from TRBV9 and TRBJ2-1; possibly TRBD1 for D (5 bases). Per the germline V gene, CDR1 is SGDLS and CDR2 is YYNGEE. V lost 0 bases and J lost 0, with 7 bases in between. This CDR3 comprises 15 residues. The CDR3, as DNA: TGTGCCAGCAGCGTAGAACAGGCCTCCTACAATGAGCAGTTCTTC. It yields the protein CASSVEQASYNEQFF.

This chain uses TRBV27 with TRBJ2-7, with 8 bases aligning to TRBD2. This CDR3 region has 17 residues. Germline assignment: CDR1 MNHEY and CDR2 SMNVEV (reference sequence). The trim removed 2 bases at V and 3 bases at J, leaving 12 bases unmatched. The CDR3 sequence: CASSLVIGGRMDYEQYF. The CDR3 bases are TGTGCCAGCAGTTTAGTTATCGGCGGGAGGATGGACTACGAGCAGTACTTC.

A note on this clone: This specimen includes other DNA sequences encoding the same CDR3. CDR3 DNA sequence: TGTGCCAGCAGTTACTCGGGCGGCACAGATACGCAGTATTTT. Protein product: CASSYSGGTDTQYF. This sequence joins TRBV6-5 and TRBJ2-3; D uncertain. The CDR3 has 14 amino acids. Germline values: CDR1 MNHEY, CDR2 SVGAGI. With 0 bases removed from V and 1 base from J, the gap between germline ends came to 5 bases.

This chain links TRBV18 with TRBJ1-2; D is ambiguous. V was cut by 3 bases and J by 3 bases, with 14 bases left in between. The V gene's germline CDR1 is KGHSH and CDR2 LQKENI. The CDR3 sequence is 15 residues long. The CDR3 DNA reads TGTGCCAGCTCACCGTTAGACATCTCTGACTATGGCTACACCTTC. Protein sequence: CASSPLDISDYGYTF.

The rearrangement joins TRBV25-1 to TRBJ2-2; 13 bases agree with TRBD2. The CDR3 runs to 15 residues. Germline-derived CDR1 and CDR2 are MGHDK and SYGVNS. Germline trimming cut 4 bases from V and 6 bases from J; bases unmatched to any gene: 2. CDR3 DNA sequence: TGTGCCAGCAGTGTACTAGCGGGAGGGCCCGGGGAGCTGTTTTTT. It encodes CASSVLAGGPGELFF. The whole variable domain, remainder taken from reference TRBV25-1 and TRBJ2-2, is EADIYQTPRYLVIGTGKKITLECSQTMGHDKMYWYQQDPGMELHLIHYSYGVNSTEKGDLSSESTVSRIRTEHFPLTLESARPSHTSQYLCASSVLAGGPGELFFGEGSRLTVL.

The V and J genes are TRBV7-9 and TRBJ2-5, with TRBD2 identical over 11 bases. J lost 9 bases, V lost 6 bases, and 9 bases had no gene match. CDR1 SEHNR and CDR2 FQNEAQ come from the germline V gene (reference sequence). The CDR3 covers 14 residues. This CDR3 is CASRATSGNGAQYF. In nucleotides, the CDR3 is TGTGCCAGCAGGGCGACTAGCGGGAATGGGGCCCAGTACTTC. Complete variable domain (other parts from reference TRBV7-9 and TRBJ2-5): DTGVSQNPRHKITKRGQNVTFRCDPISEHNRLYWYRQTLGQGPEFLTYFQNEAQLEKSRLLSDRFSAERPKGSFSTLEIQRTEQGDSAMYLCASRATSGNGAQYFGPGTRLLVL.

This chain uses TRBV29-1 with TRBJ1-1; weak D call: TRBD1 (5 bases). The CDR3 sequence is 14 residues long. Trimming removed 5 bases from V and 6 bases from J, with 19 bases in between. CDR1 is SQVTM and CDR2 is ANQGSEA in the germline V gene. CDR3 DNA: TGCAGCGTTCAGGCGGGGCCCTCTACATCTGAAGCTTTCTTT. Amino acids: CSVQAGPSTSEAFF.

This clone was recorded only once. The V gene is TRBV2, the J gene TRBJ2-5; the match to TRBD2 covers 8 bases. The germline V gene has CDR1 SNHLY and CDR2 FYNNEI. The CDR3 extends over 16 amino acids. V dropped 7 bases and J dropped 4; count of bases not matched to a gene: 14. The CDR3 DNA follows: TGTGCCAGCATGGGGAGTAGCGGGATTCCCCGAGAGACCCAGTACTTC. Its translation: CASMGSSGIPRETQYF.

J is TRBJ2-2 and V is TRBV5-1, with TRBD2 as a possible D gene (5 bases). V dropped 4 bases and J dropped 7 bases, with 20 bases sitting between them. The CDR3 spans 16 residues. The germline V gene encodes CDR1 SGHRS and CDR2 YFSETQ. CDR3 coding DNA: TGCGCCAGCAGCCAAATTACGGCTAGCATGATCGGGGAGCTGTTTTTT. Amino acid sequence: CASSQITASMIGELFF.

CDR3 nucleotide sequence: TGTGCCAGCAAGAGGACCTCTGGAAACACCATATATTTT. Residues: CASKRTSGNTIYF. The chain carries TRBV27 and TRBJ1-3; no reliable D call. This CDR3 region has 13 residues. V was cut by 7 bases and J by 0 bases, with 7 bases left in between. CDR1 is MNHEY, CDR2 SMNVEV, per germline (reference sequence).

CDR3 nucleotides: TGTGCCAGCACCAAACCCCAGGGGTTGGTCTACGAGCAGTACTTC. Its protein is CASTKPQGLVYEQYF. This sequence joins TRBV28 and TRBJ2-7; a weak D match, TRBD1 (6 bases). Germline V CDR1 and CDR2: MDHEN, SYDVKM. Trimming removed 7 bases at V and 3 bases at J, with 19 bases between. The CDR3 runs to 15 residues. Full variable domain (rest looked up from reference TRBV28 and TRBJ2-7): DVKVTQSSRYLVKRTGEKVFLECVQDMDHENMFWYRQDPGLGLRLIYFSYDVKMKEKGDIPEGYSVSREKKERFSLILESASTNQTSMYLCASTKPQGLVYEQYFGPGTRLTVT.

Only one count was recorded for this clone. V is TRBV7-9 and J is TRBJ2-1, with 9 nucleotides matching TRBD2. In germline, CDR1 is SEHNR, CDR2 FQNEAQ (reference sequence). There are 16 residues in the CDR3. Trimming cost V 5 bases and J 5 bases; bases outside gene matches: 10. CDR3 protein: CASSLTLAGANNEQFF. CDR3 nucleotide sequence: TGTGCCAGCAGCCTTACTTTAGCGGGAGCGAACAATGAGCAGTTCTTC.

The chain couples TRBV4-1 to TRBJ2-1; 11 positions match TRBD2. With V trimmed by 4 bases and J by 7 bases, 6 bases remained unmatched. Germline CDR1 and CDR2: MGHRA and YSYEKL. The CDR3 length is 15 residues. The CDR3 loop reads CASSLSTSGTNEQFF. CDR3 coding DNA: TGCGCCAGCAGCCTATCGACTAGCGGGACGAATGAGCAGTTCTTC.

For this clone: The same CDR3 arises from other DNA sequences in this sample as well. The V gene is TRBV9, the J gene TRBJ1-1, with D uncertain. There are 14 residues in the CDR3. With 0 bases removed from V and 3 bases from J, the gap between germline ends came to 9 bases. Per germline, CDR1 SGDLS and CDR2 YYNGEE. CDR3 residues: CASSVGGRDTEAFF. For the CDR3, the DNA is TGTGCCAGCAGCGTAGGAGGTCGGGACACTGAAGCTTTCTTT.

Regarding this clone: The sample has other DNA sequences that encode this CDR3 too. This sequence joins TRBV7-8 and TRBJ2-7, with 7 positions matching TRBD1. V lost 0 bases, J lost 0 bases, and 2 bases stayed unmatched. The CDR3 contains 15 residues. Per the germline V gene, CDR1 is SGHVS and CDR2 is FQNEAQ. The CDR3 reads CASSLAPGGSYEQYF. CDR3 in DNA: TGTGCCAGCAGCTTAGCCCCAGGGGGCTCCTACGAGCAGTACTTC.

The rearrangement uses TRBV29-1 and TRBJ1-2; no definite D call. The CDR3 loop spans 11 amino acids. The V end lost 5 bases, the J end lost 0 bases, and 4 bases lay between the germline ends. CDR1 is SQVTM, CDR2 ANQGSEA, per germline. In DNA, the CDR3 is TGCAGCGTTACGGCTAACTATGGCTACACCTTC. It yields the protein CSVTANYGYTF.

The chain recombines TRBV14 with TRBJ2-7, with D tentatively TRBD2 (6 bases). There are 13 residues in the CDR3. Germline CDR1 reads SGHDN; CDR2 reads FVKESK. The V end lost 6 bases, the J end lost 5 bases, and 14 bases lay between the germline ends. The chain's CDR3 is CASRASGGDEQYF. The CDR3 region has the DNA TGTGCCAGCAGAGCCAGCGGAGGGGACGAGCAGTACTTC.

The chain couples TRBV11-2 to TRBJ2-3; TRBD2 matches at 11 bases. V shed 5 bases, J shed 5 bases, and the junction held 12 bases outside the gene matches. This CDR3 is 17 amino acids long. In germline, CDR1 is SGHAT, CDR2 FQNNGV. Written as DNA, the CDR3 is TGTGCCAGCAGCGTCTCAGGGGCTAGCGGGAGGTTAGATACGCAGTATTTT. It translates to CASSVSGASGRLDTQYF.

This CDR3 is CAWSQGGLDTQYF. CDR3 DNA sequence: TGTGCCTGGAGTCAAGGGGGCCTGGATACGCAGTATTTT. This sequence joins TRBV30 and TRBJ2-3, with 7 bases aligning to TRBD1. CDR3 length: 13 amino acids. CDR1 and CDR2 (germline): GTSNPN, SVGIG (reference sequence). V shed 2 bases and J 6 bases; nucleotides not matched to a gene: 5.

This chain connects TRBV25-1 to TRBJ2-7; D is unresolved. Trimming removed 5 bases from V and 5 bases from J, with 16 bases in between. This CDR3 comprises 14 residues. Germline assignment: CDR1 MGHDK and CDR2 SYGVNS. The CDR3 sequence: CASSPLRNSHEQYF. In DNA, the CDR3 is TGTGCCAGCAGTCCCCTCAGGAATAGCCACGAGCAGTACTTC.

The gene calls are TRBV18 and TRBJ1-2, with D tentatively TRBD1 (6 bases). With 3 bases removed from V and 8 bases from J, the gap between germline ends came to 16 bases. From germline, CDR1 is KGHSH and CDR2 LQKENI. The CDR3 is 14 residues long. CDR3 coding DNA: TGTGCCAGCTCACCCGCAGCAGGGGAGGACGGCTACACCTTC. Its protein is CASSPAAGEDGYTF. Full variable domain (remainder filled in from reference TRBV18 and TRBJ1-2): NAGVMQNPRHLVRRRGQEARLRCSPMKGHSHVYWYRQLPEEGLKFMVYLQKENIIDESGMPKERFSAEFPKEGPSILRIQQVVRGDSAAYFCASSPAAGEDGYTFGSGTRLTVV.

This chain uses TRBV5-1 with TRBJ1-2; D might be TRBD1 (6 bases). The germline V and J ends were trimmed by 4 bases and 8 bases, with 15 bases remaining between them. Germline CDR1 SGHRS, CDR2 YFSETQ. This CDR3 has 13 residues. For the CDR3, the DNA is TGCGCCAGCAGCATGGACAGTCTCGGGGGCTACACCTTC. This gives the protein CASSMDSLGGYTF. The full variable domain, completed using reference TRBV5-1 and TRBJ1-2, is KAGVTQTPRYLIKTRGQQVTLSCSPISGHRSVSWYQQTPGQGLQFLFEYFSETQRNKGNFPGRFSGRQFSNSRSEMNVSTLELGDSALYLCASSMDSLGGYTFGSGTRLTVV.

A note on this clone: The sample holds other DNA sequences that translate to the same CDR3. V and J are TRBV5-4 and TRBJ2-1; TRBD1 aligns across 8 bases. Trimming removed 0 bases from V and 7 bases from J; junction bases left unmatched: 0. Germline-derived CDR1 and CDR2 are SGHNT and YYREEE (reference sequence). CDR3 length: 13 amino acids. This chain's CDR3 is CASSLGQGNEQFF. For the CDR3, the DNA is TGTGCCAGCAGCTTGGGACAGGGGAATGAGCAGTTCTTC.

In regard to this clone: Other nucleotide sequences in the sample specify the same CDR3. The V gene is TRBV7-2, the J gene TRBJ2-7; TRBD2 aligns across 13 bases. Germline V CDR1 and CDR2: SGHTA, FQGNSA. The CDR3 extends over 13 amino acids. V lost 8 bases, J lost 3 bases, and 1 base stayed unmatched. CDR3 sequence (DNA): TGTGCCAGCCGGACTAGCGGGAGCTACGAGCAGTACTTC. This gives the protein CASRTSGSYEQYF.